The clone carrying this TCR beta chain has at least ten counts. Its antigen is still unknown. Recently diagnosed hyperthyroidism of less than 2 months' duration affected patients aged 18 to 65. Those patients with uncontrolled infection, other autoimmune disease, pregnancy or lactation were excluded. The sample comes from a study of T cells in Graves' hyperthyroidism and ophthalmopathy. Study-wide findings and caveats: Progression to ophthalmopathy was predicted a median of roughly 6.8 months early. Most thyroid clonotypes expanded above 0.001 appeared in blood too.

RNA transcripts gave rise to amplified TCR beta CDR3 regions. A first-round RT-PCR of the TCR CDR3 used the HTBI primer set. MiXCR, applied by TCRdb to the multiplex PCR reads, yields one record per CDR3 protein. The sample lists about 560,000 distinct CDR3 sequences, approximately 15% occurring once. This CDR3 region has 15 residues. Trimming shortened V by 1 base and J by 1 base, and 11 bases separated the two germline ends. Germline assignment: CDR1 SEHNR and CDR2 FQNEAQ (reference sequence). The sequenced sample consisted of blood. The rearrangement uses TRBV7-9 and TRBJ2-7; D is uncertain. This receptor was identified in a woman aged 18 to 35 with Graves' hyperthyroidism. The CDR3 loop reads CASSLGPTKSYEQYF. The CDR3 DNA sequence: TGTGCCAGCAGCTTAGGGCCTACCAAGTCCTACGAGCAGTACTTC. The full variable domain, in which reference TRBV7-9 and TRBJ2-7 provide the parts outside the CDR3, is DTGVSQNPRHKITKRGQNVTFRCDPISEHNRLYWYRQTLGQGPEFLTYFQNEAQLEKSRLLSDRFSAERPKGSFSTLEIQRTEQGDSAMYLCASSLGPTKSYEQYFGPGTRLTVT.